This T cell receptor (beta chain) was sequenced in a study of T cell responses to AZD1222 COVID-19 vaccine. Overall study: Second-dose groups at about 4 or about 12 weeks were pooled. Notes on the study in general: Baseline serostatus was positive in only six AZD1222 recipients. The peak T cell response came first, and repertoires were sampled only after it.

As to this clone: Its antigen is undetermined.

The V gene's germline CDR1 is SGHTA and CDR2 FQGNSA. The CDR3 is 14 amino acids. V lost 2 bases and J 9 bases, leaving 14 bases between the germline ends. Assay used: immunoSEQ multiplex PCR; TCRdb lists only in-frame clones, some missing. The sample lists over 100,000 clones; about nine tenths were seen once. Sequences were derived from peripheral blood, sampled on day 0 of AZD1222 vaccination. The receptor comes from an adult in good health. This chain links TRBV7-2 with TRBJ1-5, with D possibly TRBD1 on 6 matching bases. This chain's CDR3 is CASSLWAGERPQHF. For the CDR3, the DNA is TGTGCCAGCAGCTTATGGGCAGGGGAGCGGCCCCAGCATTTT. Full variable domain (missing parts from reference TRBV7-2 and TRBJ1-5): GAGVSQSPSNKVTEKGKDVELRCDPISGHTALYWYRQSLGQGLEFLIYFQGNSAPDKSGLPSDRFSAERTGGSVSTLTIQRTQQEDSAVYLCASSLWAGERPQHFGDGTRLSIL.